These T cell receptor beta chains were read from a single sample in a study of control samples from healthy donors and cancer patients. The table came from immunoSEQ multiplex PCR; TCRdb's copy has only in-frame clones and leaves some out. The sample lists some 90,000 clones; 70% to 90% were seen once. The sequenced material came from blood. Receptors originate from a woman between 45 and 65 years old in good health. The CDR3 runs from the conserved cysteine through the conserved F or W. The D gene is left open where the match is weak. Size tells how often a clone was seen (once, few, many) or the class of an expanded clone, and some rows leave it out.

-	TRBJ2-1	TRBV7-9	TRBD2	CASSLLAGSKDEQFF	TGTGCCAGCAGCTTACTAGCGGGAAGCAAGGATGAGCAGTTCTTC
few	TRBJ1-3	TRBV19	-	CASSIALAGGFNTIYF	TGTGCCAGTAGTATAGCCCTTGCGGGGGGTTTCAACACCATATATTTT
-	TRBJ2-1	TRBV7-9	TRBD2	CASTEGLAVNNEQFF	TGTGCCAGCACCGAGGGACTAGCCGTGAACAATGAGCAGTTCTTC
-	TRBJ1-2	TRBV4-2	-	CASSPAADTGYTF	TGTGCCAGCAGCCCCGCCGCGGACACGGGCTACACCTTC
-	TRBJ2-4	TRBV9	TRBD1	CASSVAGGLAKNIQYF	TGTGCCAGCAGCGTAGCAGGGGGATTAGCCAAAAACATTCAGTACTTC
-	TRBJ1-5	TRBV19	-	CATKGSNNQPQHF	TGTGCCACGAAGGGGAGTAACAATCAGCCCCAGCATTTT
-	TRBJ1-6	TRBV18	TRBD1	CASAPQGAENSPLHF	TGTGCCAGCGCACCACAGGGGGCGGAAAATTCACCCCTCCACTTT
-	TRBJ1-4	TRBV7-6	TRBD1	CASSLRTGATRGRNEKLFF	TGTGCCAGCAGCCTAAGGACAGGGGCCACCCGAGGACGTAATGAAAAACTGTTTTTT
-	TRBJ2-5	TRBV10-2	TRBD2	CASSGVTSGDVETQYF	TGCGCCAGCAGTGGCGTGACTAGCGGGGACGTAGAGACCCAGTACTTC
-	TRBJ1-1	TRBV5-6	-	CASSLPGLHTEAFF	TGTGCCAGCAGCTTACCGGGACTCCACACTGAAGCTTTCTTT
-	TRBJ2-7	TRBV11-1	TRBD2	CASGNRLAGYEQYF	TGTGCCAGCGGGAATAGACTAGCGGGGTACGAGCAGTACTTC
-	TRBJ1-3	TRBV7-9	-	CASSSDRNYPYGNTIYF	TGTGCCAGCAGCTCCGACAGGAATTACCCTTATGGAAACACCATATATTTT
-	TRBJ2-5	TRBV3-1/TRBV3-2	-	CASSQGIRAETQYF	TGTGCCAGCAGCCAAGGAATCCGGGCGGAGACCCAGTACTTC
-	TRBJ1-6	TRBV11-2	-	CASSLDGGANSPLHF	TGTGCCAGCAGCTTAGATGGGGGGGCTAATTCACCCCTCCACTTT
few	TRBJ1-4	TRBV7-2	-	CASSLEGFSLFF	TGTGCCAGCAGCTTAGAGGGTTTTAGTCTGTTTTTT
-	TRBJ2-7	TRBV27	TRBD1	CASSLGREGQGAYEQYF	TGTGCCAGCAGTTTGGGTCGTGAGGGACAGGGCGCCTACGAGCAGTACTTC
-	TRBJ2-1	TRBV19	TRBD2	CASSIGRGDPEQFF	TGTGCCAGTAGTATTGGGCGGGGGGACCCGGAGCAGTTCTTC
-	TRBJ1-4	TRBV7-2	-	CASSLGQTTTNEKLFF	TGTGCCAGCAGCTTAGGGCAGACGACAACTAATGAAAAACTGTTTTTT
-	TRBJ2-5	TRBV7-2	TRBD2	CASSLDGGGVGETQYF	TGTGCCAGCAGCTTAGATGGCGGGGGGGTCGGAGAGACCCAGTACTTC
-	TRBJ2-3	TRBV29-1	-	CSVEGLRGNTDTQYF	TGCAGCGTTGAAGGGCTCAGGGGAAACACAGATACGCAGTATTTT
-	TRBJ1-1	TRBV18	-	CASSLREDTEAFF	TGTGCCAGCTCACTCAGGGAGGACACTGAAGCTTTCTTT
-	TRBJ1-5	TRBV5-6	-	CASSLGGRQPQHF	TGTGCCAGCAGCTTGGGGGGCAGGCAGCCCCAGCATTTT
-	TRBJ2-5	TRBV19	TRBD1	CASSILGQGGETQYF	TGTGCCAGTAGTATACTGGGACAGGGGGGAGAGACCCAGTACTTC
-	TRBJ1-5	TRBV27	TRBD1	CASSLRQGNNQPQHF	TGTGCCAGCAGTCTCCGACAGGGAAACAATCAGCCCCAGCATTTT
-	TRBJ2-2	TRBV18	-	CASSARDSDTGELFF	TGTGCCAGCTCAGCCAGGGATTCCGACACCGGGGAGCTGTTTTTT
-	TRBJ1-4	TRBV28	-	CASRFEVVTNEKLFF	TGTGCCAGCAGGTTCGAAGTTGTAACTAATGAAAAACTGTTTTTT
-	TRBJ1-3	TRBV19	-	CASSKRQVPSSGNTIYF	TGTGCCAGTAGTAAAAGGCAGGTCCCGAGCTCTGGAAACACCATATATTTT
-	TRBJ2-5	TRBV7-6	TRBD2	CASSFSASGGIGETQYF	TGTGCCAGCAGCTTTTCTGCTAGCGGGGGAATCGGGGAGACCCAGTACTTC
once	TRBJ1-3	TRBV27	-	CASSLRGVGNTIYF	TGTGCCAGCAGTTTAAGGGGTGTTGGAAACACCATATATTTT
-	TRBJ2-1	TRBV7-2	-	CASRISGSGSYNEQFF	TGTGCCAGCAGGATTAGCGGAAGCGGCTCCTACAATGAGCAGTTCTTC
-	TRBJ2-2	TRBV7-9	-	CASSLVGRELFF	TGTGCCAGCAGCTTAGTCGGCCGGGAGCTGTTTTTT
few	TRBJ1-2	TRBV4-2	-	CASSQDSPGVGGYGYTF	TGTGCCAGCAGCCAAGATAGTCCAGGGGTTGGAGGCTATGGCTACACCTTC
-	TRBJ2-5	TRBV3-1/TRBV3-2	-	CASSHPLGGGKETQYF	TGTGCCAGCAGCCACCCTCTAGGGGGGGGGAAAGAGACCCAGTACTTC
-	TRBJ1-4	TRBV28	-	CASSSQGGGLTNEKLFF	TGTGCCAGCAGTTCACAGGGTGGGGGTTTAACTAATGAAAAACTGTTTTTT
once	TRBJ1-5	TRBV11-2	-	CASSLWTAPDQPQHF	TGTGCCAGCAGCTTATGGACAGCTCCCGATCAGCCCCAGCATTTT
-	TRBJ1-6	TRBV15	-	CATSRDWDGNNSPLHF	TGTGCCACCAGCAGAGATTGGGACGGGAATAATTCACCCCTCCACTTT
once	TRBJ1-1	TRBV7-3	-	CASSLMAGGEAFF	TGTGCCAGCAGCTTAATGGCTGGCGGTGAAGCTTTCTTT